This T cell receptor beta chain derives from a study of cytomegalovirus exposure and HLA in healthy donors. Germline V gives CDR1 SGHTS, CDR2 YDEGEE. The ends lost 4 bases at V and 5 bases at J; junction bases unmatched: 5. The CDR3 runs 13 residues. Vbeta (60) and Jbeta (13) primers were used in the PCR. Some clones are missing from TCRdb's copy, which holds only in-frame ones; the method was immunoSEQ multiplex PCR. The sample has about 190,000 clones, roughly 80% seen once. Broader study findings: Researchers reported in a later analysis that a missense DCLRE1C variant was tied to TCR beta V- and J-gene trimming.

Details on this clone: Antigen unknown.

Sequencing input: PBMCs. The chain combines TRBV5-8 with TRBJ2-7, with TRBD1 identical over 8 bases. The TCR originated in a man in his fifties or sixties in good health and CMV-seronegative. CDR3 protein: CASSLDRGDEQYF. Written as DNA, the CDR3 is TGTGCCAGCAGCCTCGACAGGGGCGACGAGCAGTACTTC. Drawing the rest from reference TRBV5-8 and TRBJ2-7, the complete variable domain is EAGVTQSPTHLIKTRGQQATLRCSPISGHTSVYWYQQALGLGLQFLLWYDEGEERNRGNFPPRFSGRQFPNYSSELNVNALELEDSALYLCASSLDRGDEQYFGPGTRLTVT.